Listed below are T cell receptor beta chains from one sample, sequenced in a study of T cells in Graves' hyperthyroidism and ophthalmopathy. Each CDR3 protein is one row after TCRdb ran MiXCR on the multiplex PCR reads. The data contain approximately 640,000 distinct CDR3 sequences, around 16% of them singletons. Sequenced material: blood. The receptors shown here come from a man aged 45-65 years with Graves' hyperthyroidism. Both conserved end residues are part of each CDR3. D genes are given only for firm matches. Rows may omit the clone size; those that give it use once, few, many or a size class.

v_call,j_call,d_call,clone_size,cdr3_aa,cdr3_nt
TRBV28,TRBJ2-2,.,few,CASSLSSLAGELFF,TGTGCCAGCAGTTTATCCTCTCTGGCCGGGGAGCTGTTTTTT
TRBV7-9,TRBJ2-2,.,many,CASSLASTGELFF,TGTGCCAGCAGCTTAGCATCGACCGGGGAGCTGTTTTTT
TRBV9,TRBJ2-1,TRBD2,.,CASSPAGGIYNEQFF,TGTGCCAGCAGCCCAGCGGGAGGGATCTACAATGAGCAGTTCTTC
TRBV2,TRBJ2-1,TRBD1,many,CASRGDRGGEQFF,TGTGCCAGCAGGGGGGACAGGGGAGGCGAGCAGTTCTTC
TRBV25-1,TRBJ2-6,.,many,CASSEVSVSGANVLTF,TGTGCCAGCAGTGAAGTTTCCGTCTCTGGGGCCAACGTCCTGACTTTC
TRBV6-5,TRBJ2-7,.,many,CASSYSWESGSYEQYF,TGTGCCAGCAGTTACTCGTGGGAGAGCGGTTCCTACGAGCAGTACTTC
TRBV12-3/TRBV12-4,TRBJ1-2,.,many,CASSLADTGFGYTF,TGTGCCAGCAGTTTAGCTGACACAGGGTTTGGCTACACCTTC
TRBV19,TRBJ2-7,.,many,CASSIAVLADEQYF,TGTGCCAGTAGTATAGCAGTCCTTGCGGACGAGCAGTACTTC
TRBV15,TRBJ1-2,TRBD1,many,CATSRDRERYGYTF,TGTGCCACCAGCAGGGACAGGGAGAGATATGGCTACACCTTC
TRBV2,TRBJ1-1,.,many,CASSDQGRVAEAFF,TGTGCCAGCAGTGATCAGGGCAGGGTGGCTGAAGCTTTCTTT
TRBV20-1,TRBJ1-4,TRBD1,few,CSARARDRNSPGLFF,TGCAGTGCTAGAGCCCGGGACAGGAATAGTCCAGGACTGTTTTTT
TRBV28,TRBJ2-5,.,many,CASSFGLRESETQYF,TGTGCCAGCAGTTTTGGTCTCAGGGAATCAGAGACCCAGTACTTC
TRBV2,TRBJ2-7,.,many,CASSESYGGVSYEQYF,TGTGCCAGCAGTGAAAGTTATGGGGGAGTTTCCTACGAGCAGTACTTC
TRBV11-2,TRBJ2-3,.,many,CASSLARDADTQYF,TGTGCCAGCAGCTTAGCCAGGGACGCAGATACGCAGTATTTT
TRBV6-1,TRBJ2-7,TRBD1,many,CASRDRVGEQYF,TGTGCCAGTCGGGACAGGGTTGGCGAGCAGTACTTC
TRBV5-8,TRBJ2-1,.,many,CASSLEGFYNEQFF,TGTGCCAGCAGCTTGGAAGGGTTCTACAATGAGCAGTTCTTC
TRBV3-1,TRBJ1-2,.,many,CASSLREDGYTF,TGTGCCAGCAGCCTCAGGGAGGACGGCTACACCTTC
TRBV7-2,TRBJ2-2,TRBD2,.,CASSPSTAGGTGELFF,TGTGCCAGCAGCCCGTCTACCGCGGGGGGAACCGGGGAGCTGTTTTTT
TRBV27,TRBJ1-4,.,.,CASSLWGGNEKLFF,TGTGCCAGCAGTTTGTGGGGCGGGAATGAAAAACTGTTTTTT
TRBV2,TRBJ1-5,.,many,CASSSSARLIRQPQHF,TGTGCCAGCAGTAGTTCCGCCCGACTTATTCGGCAGCCCCAGCATTTT
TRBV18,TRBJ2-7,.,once,CASSPNGVQGGEQYF,TGTGCCAGCTCACCGAACGGGGTACAGGGAGGGGAGCAGTACTTC
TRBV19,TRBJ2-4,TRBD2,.,CASSIRTSGAVAKNIQYF,TGTGCCAGTAGTATTAGGACTAGCGGAGCCGTAGCCAAAAACATTCAGTACTTC
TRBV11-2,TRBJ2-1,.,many,CASSLDRLAANEQFF,TGTGCCAGCAGCTTAGATCGCCTAGCTGCCAATGAGCAGTTCTTC
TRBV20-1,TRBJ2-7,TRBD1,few,CSAWDRGLYEQYF,TGCAGTGCTTGGGACAGGGGCCTCTACGAGCAGTACTTC
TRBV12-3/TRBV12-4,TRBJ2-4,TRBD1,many,CASRTRTGGNIQYF,TGTGCCAGCAGAACCAGGACAGGGGGTAACATTCAGTACTTC
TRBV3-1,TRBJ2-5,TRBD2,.,CASSQSSGGPETQYF,TGTGCCAGCAGCCAATCTAGCGGAGGACCGGAGACCCAGTACTTC
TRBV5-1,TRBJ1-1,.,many,CASSLQGPEMNTEAFF,TGCGCCAGCAGCTTGCAGGGGCCCGAAATGAACACTGAAGCTTTCTTT
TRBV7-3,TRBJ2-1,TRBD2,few,CASSLSPLAGTYNEQFF,TGTGCCAGCAGCTTATCCCCTTTAGCGGGAACGTACAATGAGCAGTTCTTC
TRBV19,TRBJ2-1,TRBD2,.,CASSIAGLAGLEQFF,TGTGCCAGTAGTATAGCGGGACTAGCGGGGCTTGAGCAGTTCTTC
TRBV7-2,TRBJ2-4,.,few,CASSLNILENIQYF,TGTGCCAGCAGCTTAAACATTTTGGAGAACATTCAGTACTTC
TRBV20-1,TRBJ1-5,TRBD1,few,CSVRTGDQPQHF,TGCAGTGTCCGGACAGGTGATCAGCCCCAGCATTTT
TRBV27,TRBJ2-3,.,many,CASSYRGEGDTQYF,TGTGCCAGCAGTTATCGGGGAGAAGGAGATACGCAGTATTTT
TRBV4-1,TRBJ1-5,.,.,CASSYLVDSGVQHF,TGCGCCAGCAGCTATCTAGTGGACAGCGGAGTCCAGCATTTT
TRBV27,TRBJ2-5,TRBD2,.,CASSFSGLSGAQETQYF,TGTGCCAGCAGTTTCTCGGGACTAAGCGGGGCTCAAGAGACCCAGTACTTC
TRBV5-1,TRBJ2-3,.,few,CASSFTRDLSTDTQYF,TGCGCCAGCAGCTTCACCCGGGATCTGAGCACAGATACGCAGTATTTT
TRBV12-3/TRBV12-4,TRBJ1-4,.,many,CASSLWPAATNEKLFF,TGTGCCAGCAGTTTATGGCCGGCTGCAACTAATGAAAAACTGTTTTTT
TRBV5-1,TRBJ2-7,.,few,CASSLAGEAPYEQYF,TGCGCCAGCAGCTTGGCCGGGGAGGCGCCCTACGAGCAGTACTTC
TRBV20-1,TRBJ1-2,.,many,CSASSLGNYGYTF,TGCAGTGCTAGTTCCTTAGGGAACTATGGCTACACCTTC
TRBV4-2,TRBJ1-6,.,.,CASSQTQEIWNSPLHF,TGTGCCAGCAGCCAAACCCAGGAGATATGGAATTCACCCCTCCACTTT
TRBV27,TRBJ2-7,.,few,CASSYLGSSYEQYF,TGTGCCAGCAGTTATCTCGGGAGCTCCTACGAGCAGTACTTC
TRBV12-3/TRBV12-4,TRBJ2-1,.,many,CASSKSGFSYNEQFF,TGTGCCAGCAGCAAAAGCGGTTTCTCCTACAATGAGCAGTTCTTC
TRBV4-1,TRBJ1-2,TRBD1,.,CASSHVLSRGRDYGYTF,TGCGCCAGCAGCCACGTCTTGTCCAGGGGGCGCGACTATGGCTACACCTTC
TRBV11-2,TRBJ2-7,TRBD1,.,CASSSLQGRHYEQYF,TGTGCCAGCAGCTCCCTACAGGGGAGACACTACGAGCAGTACTTC
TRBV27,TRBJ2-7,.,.,CASSSTGLNDYEQYF,TGTGCCAGCAGTTCAACGGGCCTTAACGACTACGAGCAGTACTTC
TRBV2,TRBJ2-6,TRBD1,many,CASSAGQGIAGANVLTF,TGTGCCAGCAGTGCGGGACAGGGGATCGCTGGGGCCAACGTCCTGACTTTC